The 13 T cell receptor beta chains listed next were all sequenced from one sample in a study of cytomegalovirus exposure and HLA in healthy donors (dated by TCRdb to about 2017). Libraries were made using the immunoSEQ multiplex PCR assay. The multiplex PCR relied on a mix of 60 forward primers for TCR Vbeta segments and 13 reverse primers for TCR Jbeta segments. Held by TCRdb, this immuneACCESS table contains in-frame sequences only and omits some clones. Under half of the omission traces to an unresolved V gene where checked; the cause of the rest is unknown. The sample table contains 180,000 or so clones; only one count was recorded for roughly 80% of them. About 7.7% of the sample is taken by the ten largest. Input material: PBMCs. The receptors here all came from a woman in her thirties or forties in good health and CMV-seropositive.

The chain combines TRBV7-2 with TRBJ1-2, with a tentative D call TRBD1 (6 bases). Germline lookup yields CDR1 SGHTA and CDR2 FQGNSA. This CDR3 contains 14 residues. Deletions cut 5 bases from V and 5 bases from J, with 15 bases between. CDR3 sequence: CASSQKQGSYGYTF. CDR3 DNA: TGTGCCAGCAGCCAAAAACAGGGTTCTTATGGCTACACCTTC. Together with reference TRBV7-2 and TRBJ1-2, the CDR3 gives the full variable domain: GAGVSQSPSNKVTEKGKDVELRCDPISGHTALYWYRQSLGQGLEFLIYFQGNSAPDKSGLPSDRFSAERTGGSVSTLTIQRTQQEDSAVYLCASSQKQGSYGYTFGSGTRLTVV.

The gene calls are TRBV5-6 and TRBJ2-7; 9 nucleotides align to TRBD2. Trimming at V came to 6 bases and at J to 2 bases, leaving 3 bases not matched to a gene. Germline lookup yields CDR1 SGHDT and CDR2 YYEEEE. CDR3 length equals 13 residues. The CDR3 protein is CASNLAGPYEQYF. The CDR3 region has the DNA TGTGCCAGCAACCTAGCGGGGCCCTACGAGCAGTACTTC.

V is TRBV6-1 and J is TRBJ1-1; TRBD1 agrees at 11 bases. The CDR3 is made up of 15 amino acids. Germline lookup yields CDR1 MNHNS and CDR2 SASEGT. V trimming: 4 bases; J trimming: 3 bases; junction bases outside the gene matches: 4. CDR3 amino acids: CASSARTGGYTEAFF. In nucleotides, the CDR3 is TGTGCCAGCAGTGCTAGGACAGGGGGCTACACTGAAGCTTTCTTT.

About this clone: Other DNA variants within this sample encode the same CDR3. The rearrangement links TRBV28 to TRBJ1-4, with unresolved D. The V gene's germline CDR1 is MDHEN and CDR2 SYDVKM. The ends were cut back, 7 bases at V and 8 bases at J, with 11 bases in the middle. The CDR3 is 12 amino acids. CDR3 amino acids: CASTRTPEKLFF. The CDR3 DNA sequence: TGTGCCAGCACTAGGACTCCCGAAAAACTGTTTTTT.

J is TRBJ2-1 and V is TRBV9; D remains ambiguous. Germline V gene lookup returns CDR1 SGDLS and CDR2 YYNGEE. This CDR3 has 12 residues. Between the trimmed V and J ends, which lost 4 bases and 10 bases, there was a span of 12 bases. CDR3 sequence (DNA): TGTGCCAGCAGCCGAGCTCCCCTCGAGCAGTTCTTC. Protein product: CASSRAPLEQFF.

V usage is TRBV6-4 and J usage is TRBJ2-3, with 7 bases lining up with TRBD1. V lost 6 bases to trimming and J lost 0 bases; unmatched junction nucleotides: 6. The germline V gene encodes CDR1 MRHNA and CDR2 SNTAGT. This CDR3 has 15 amino acids. The CDR3 coding sequence is TGTGCCAGCAGACCAACAGGGGAAAGCACAGATACGCAGTATTTT. This translates into CASRPTGESTDTQYF.

J is TRBJ2-7 and V is TRBV13; TRBD1 matches 9 bases. V gave up 5 bases and J gave up 3 bases; unmatched junction bases: 5. The CDR3 totals 14 residues. Germline V CDR1 and CDR2: PRHDT, FYEKMQ (reference sequence). CDR3 coding DNA: TGTGCCAGCAGCCGGGGACAGGGCCTCTACGAGCAGTACTTC. It specifies CASSRGQGLYEQYF.

V gene TRBV29-1 combines with J gene TRBJ2-5; no reliable D call. CDR1 is SQVTM and CDR2 is ANQGSEA in the germline V gene. The CDR3 runs 13 residues. Trimming shortened V by 7 bases and J by 0 bases, and 12 bases separated the two germline ends. The CDR3 nucleotides read TGCAGCGCAGGTCGCACCAACCAAGAGACCCAGTACTTC. It codes for CSAGRTNQETQYF.

The CDR3 bases are TGTGCCAGCAGTTTAAGCCCTAGCACAGATACGCAGTATTTT. Encoded protein: CASSLSPSTDTQYF. The chain is built from TRBV28 and TRBJ2-3; D is undetermined. The V and J ends lost 2 bases and 0 bases respectively, with 6 bases between them. CDR1 and CDR2 (germline): MDHEN, SYDVKM. The CDR3 extends over 14 amino acids.

The rearrangement links TRBV2 to TRBJ1-1; 8 nucleotides line up with TRBD1. The germline V gene has CDR1 SNHLY and CDR2 FYNNEI. This CDR3 comprises 13 residues. With 7 bases clipped from V and 5 bases from J, the junction kept 6 bases outside the gene matches. The CDR3 DNA follows: TGTGCCAGCATCCAGGGGGCGCGAACTGAAGCTTTCTTT. Translation gives CASIQGARTEAFF.

This clone has a single count. The chain carries TRBV4-2 and TRBJ2-7, with D possibly TRBD2 on 5 matching bases. Trimming took off 5 bases at V and 2 bases at J, with 16 bases between the two ends. The CDR3 loop spans 15 amino acids. Germline V gene sequence: CDR1 LGHNA, CDR2 YNFKEQ. The CDR3 nucleotides read TGTGCCAGCAGCTCTTATTTGGAAGCGGCCTACGAGCAGTACTTC. Translating gives CASSSYLEAAYEQYF.

The table lists this clone with a few counts. The chain employs TRBV29-1 and TRBJ1-1; maybe TRBD1 (5 bases). The CDR3 has 12 amino acids. Germline CDR1 SQVTM, CDR2 ANQGSEA. Trimming left V 6 bases short and J 4 bases short, with 12 bases between. The CDR3 sequence is CSVMGEGTEAFF. CDR3 coding DNA: TGCAGCGTCATGGGGGAGGGCACTGAAGCTTTCTTT.

This sequence joins TRBV27 and TRBJ2-1; the D is unclear. The CDR3 length is 13 residues. Germline loops: CDR1 MNHEY, CDR2 SMNVEV (reference sequence). Trimming took off 3 bases at V and 5 bases at J, with 8 bases between the two ends. This CDR3 is CASSFGPDNEQFF. The DNA for the CDR3 is TGTGCCAGCAGTTTTGGCCCTGACAATGAGCAGTTCTTC.